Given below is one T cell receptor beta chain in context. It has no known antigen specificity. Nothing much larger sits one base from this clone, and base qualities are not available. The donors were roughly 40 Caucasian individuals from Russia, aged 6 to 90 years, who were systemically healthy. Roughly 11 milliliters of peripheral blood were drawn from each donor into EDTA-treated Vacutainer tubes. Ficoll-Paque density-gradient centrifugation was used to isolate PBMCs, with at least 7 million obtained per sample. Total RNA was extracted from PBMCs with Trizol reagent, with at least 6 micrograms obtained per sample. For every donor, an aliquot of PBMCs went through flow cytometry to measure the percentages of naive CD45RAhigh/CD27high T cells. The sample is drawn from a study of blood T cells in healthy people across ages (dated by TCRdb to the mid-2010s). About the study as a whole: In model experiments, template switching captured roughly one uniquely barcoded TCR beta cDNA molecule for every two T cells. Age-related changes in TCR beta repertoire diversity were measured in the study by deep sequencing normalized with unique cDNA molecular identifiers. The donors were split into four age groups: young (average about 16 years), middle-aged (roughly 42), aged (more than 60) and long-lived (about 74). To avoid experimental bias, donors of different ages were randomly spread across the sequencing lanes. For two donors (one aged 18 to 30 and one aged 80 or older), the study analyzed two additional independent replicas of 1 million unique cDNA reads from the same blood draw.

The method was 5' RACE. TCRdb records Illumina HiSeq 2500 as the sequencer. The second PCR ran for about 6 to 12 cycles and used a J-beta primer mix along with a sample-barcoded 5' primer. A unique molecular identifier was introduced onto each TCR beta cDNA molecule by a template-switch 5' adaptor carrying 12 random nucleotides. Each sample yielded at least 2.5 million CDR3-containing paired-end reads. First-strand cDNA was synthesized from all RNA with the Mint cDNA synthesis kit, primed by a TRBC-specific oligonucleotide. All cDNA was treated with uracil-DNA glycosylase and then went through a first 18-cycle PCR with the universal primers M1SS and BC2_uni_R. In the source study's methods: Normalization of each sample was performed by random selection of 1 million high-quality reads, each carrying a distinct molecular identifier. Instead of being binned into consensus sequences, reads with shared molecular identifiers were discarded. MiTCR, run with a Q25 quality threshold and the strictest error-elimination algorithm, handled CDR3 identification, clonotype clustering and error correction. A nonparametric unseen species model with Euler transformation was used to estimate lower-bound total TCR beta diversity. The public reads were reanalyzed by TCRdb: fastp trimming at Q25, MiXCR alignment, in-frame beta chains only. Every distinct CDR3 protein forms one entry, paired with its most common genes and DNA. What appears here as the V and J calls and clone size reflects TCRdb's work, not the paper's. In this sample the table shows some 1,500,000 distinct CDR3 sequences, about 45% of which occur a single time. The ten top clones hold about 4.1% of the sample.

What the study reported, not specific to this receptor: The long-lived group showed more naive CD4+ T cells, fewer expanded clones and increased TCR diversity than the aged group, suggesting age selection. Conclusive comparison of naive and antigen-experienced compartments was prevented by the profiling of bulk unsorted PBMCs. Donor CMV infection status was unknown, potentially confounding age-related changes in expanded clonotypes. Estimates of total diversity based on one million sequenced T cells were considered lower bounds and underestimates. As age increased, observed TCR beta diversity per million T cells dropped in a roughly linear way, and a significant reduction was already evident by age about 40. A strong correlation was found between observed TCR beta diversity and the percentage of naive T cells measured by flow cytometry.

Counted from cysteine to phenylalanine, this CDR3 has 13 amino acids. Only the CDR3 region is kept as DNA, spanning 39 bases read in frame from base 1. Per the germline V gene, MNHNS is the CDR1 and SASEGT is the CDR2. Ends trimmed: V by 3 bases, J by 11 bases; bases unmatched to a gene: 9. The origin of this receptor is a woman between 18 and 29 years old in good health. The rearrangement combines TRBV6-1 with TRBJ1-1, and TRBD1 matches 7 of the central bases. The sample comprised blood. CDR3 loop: CASSEVPGQRAFF. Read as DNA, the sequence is TGTGCCAGCAGTGAGGTACCGGGACAGCGGGCTTTCTTT.